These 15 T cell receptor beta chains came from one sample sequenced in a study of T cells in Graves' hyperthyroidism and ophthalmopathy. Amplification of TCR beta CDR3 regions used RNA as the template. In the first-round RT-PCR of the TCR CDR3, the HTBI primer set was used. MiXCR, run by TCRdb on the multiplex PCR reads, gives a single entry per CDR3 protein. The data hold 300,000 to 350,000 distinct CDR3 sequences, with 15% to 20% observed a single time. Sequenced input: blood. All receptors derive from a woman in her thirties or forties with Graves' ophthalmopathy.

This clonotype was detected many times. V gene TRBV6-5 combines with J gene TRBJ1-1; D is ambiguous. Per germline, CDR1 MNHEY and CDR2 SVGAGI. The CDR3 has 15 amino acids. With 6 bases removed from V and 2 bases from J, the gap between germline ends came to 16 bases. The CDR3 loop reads CASRGFLNSNTEAFF. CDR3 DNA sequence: TGTGCCAGCAGAGGGTTTTTAAACAGTAACACTGAAGCTTTCTTT.

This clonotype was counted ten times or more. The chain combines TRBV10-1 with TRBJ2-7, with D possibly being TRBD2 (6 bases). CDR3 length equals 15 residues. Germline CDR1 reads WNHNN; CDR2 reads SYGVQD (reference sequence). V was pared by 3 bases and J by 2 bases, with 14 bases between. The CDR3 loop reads CASSDPLASPYEQYF. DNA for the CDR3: TGCGCCAGCAGTGACCCCCTAGCGAGCCCCTACGAGCAGTACTTC.

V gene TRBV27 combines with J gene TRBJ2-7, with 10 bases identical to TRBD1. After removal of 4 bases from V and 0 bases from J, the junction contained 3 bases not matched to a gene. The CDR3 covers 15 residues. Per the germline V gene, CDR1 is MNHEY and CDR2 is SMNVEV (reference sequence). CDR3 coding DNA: TGTGCCAGCAGTTGGGGACAGGGGAGCTCCTACGAGCAGTACTTC. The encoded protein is CASSWGQGSSYEQYF.

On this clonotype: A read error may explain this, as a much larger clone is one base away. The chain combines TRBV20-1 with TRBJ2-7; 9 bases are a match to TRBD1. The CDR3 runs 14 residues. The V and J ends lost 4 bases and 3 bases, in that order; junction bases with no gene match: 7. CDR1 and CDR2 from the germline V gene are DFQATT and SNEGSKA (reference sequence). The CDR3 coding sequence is TGCAGTGCTACTACCGGGACAGGGATCTACGAGCAGTACTTC. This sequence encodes CSATTGTGIYEQYF.

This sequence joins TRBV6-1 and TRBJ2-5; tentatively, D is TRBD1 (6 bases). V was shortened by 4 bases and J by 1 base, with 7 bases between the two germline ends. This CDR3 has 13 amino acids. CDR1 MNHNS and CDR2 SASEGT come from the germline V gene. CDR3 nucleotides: TGTGCCAGCAGTGGGACAGCCCAAGAGACCCAGTACTTC. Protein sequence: CASSGTAQETQYF.

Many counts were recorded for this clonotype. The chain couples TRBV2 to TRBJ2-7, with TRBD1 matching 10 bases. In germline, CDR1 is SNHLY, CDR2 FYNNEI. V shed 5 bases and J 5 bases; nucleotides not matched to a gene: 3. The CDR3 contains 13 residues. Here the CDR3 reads CASSLGQGNEQYF. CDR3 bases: TGTGCCAGCAGTTTGGGACAGGGGAACGAGCAGTACTTC.

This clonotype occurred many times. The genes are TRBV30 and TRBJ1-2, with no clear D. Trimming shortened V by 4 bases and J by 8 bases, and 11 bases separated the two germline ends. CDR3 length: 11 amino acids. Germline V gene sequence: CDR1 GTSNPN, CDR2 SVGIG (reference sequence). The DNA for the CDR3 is TGTGCCTGGAATTACGGCAGCGGCTACACCTTC. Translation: CAWNYGSGYTF.

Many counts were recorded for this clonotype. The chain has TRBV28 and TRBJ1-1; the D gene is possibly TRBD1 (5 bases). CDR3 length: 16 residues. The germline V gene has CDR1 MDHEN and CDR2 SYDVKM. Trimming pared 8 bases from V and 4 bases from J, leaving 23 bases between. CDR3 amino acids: CASGLPGRDLGTEAFF. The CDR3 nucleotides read TGTGCCAGCGGCCTTCCGGGCCGGGACCTGGGCACTGAAGCTTTCTTT.

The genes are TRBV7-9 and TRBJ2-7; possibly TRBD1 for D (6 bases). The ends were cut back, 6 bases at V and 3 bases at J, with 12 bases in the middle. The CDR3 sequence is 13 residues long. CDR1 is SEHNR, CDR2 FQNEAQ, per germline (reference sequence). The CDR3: CASRSLGGYEQYF. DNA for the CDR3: TGTGCCAGCAGGAGTTTAGGGGGCTACGAGCAGTACTTC. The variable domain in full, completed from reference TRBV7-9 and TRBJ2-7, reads DTGVSQNPRHKITKRGQNVTFRCDPISEHNRLYWYRQTLGQGPEFLTYFQNEAQLEKSRLLSDRFSAERPKGSFSTLEIQRTEQGDSAMYLCASRSLGGYEQYFGPGTRLTVT.

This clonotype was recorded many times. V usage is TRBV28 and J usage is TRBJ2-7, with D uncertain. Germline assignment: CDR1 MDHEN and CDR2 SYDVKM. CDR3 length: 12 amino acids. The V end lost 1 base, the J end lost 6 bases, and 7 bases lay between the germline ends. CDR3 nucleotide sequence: TGTGCCAGCAGTTTATTGATGACCGAGCAGTACTTC. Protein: CASSLLMTEQYF.

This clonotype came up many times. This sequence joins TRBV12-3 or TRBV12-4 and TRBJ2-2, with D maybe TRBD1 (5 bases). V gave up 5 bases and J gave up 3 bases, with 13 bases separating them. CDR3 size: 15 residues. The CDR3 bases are TGTGCCAGCAGTGGGCCGGACACCTACACCGGGGAGCTGTTTTTT. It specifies CASSGPDTYTGELFF.

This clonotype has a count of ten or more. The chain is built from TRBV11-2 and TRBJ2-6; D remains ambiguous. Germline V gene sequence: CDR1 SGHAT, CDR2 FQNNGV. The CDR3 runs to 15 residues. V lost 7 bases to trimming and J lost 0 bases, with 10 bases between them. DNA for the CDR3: TGTGCCAGCACCTTCCGGACCTCTGGGGCCAACGTCCTGACTTTC. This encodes CASTFRTSGANVLTF.

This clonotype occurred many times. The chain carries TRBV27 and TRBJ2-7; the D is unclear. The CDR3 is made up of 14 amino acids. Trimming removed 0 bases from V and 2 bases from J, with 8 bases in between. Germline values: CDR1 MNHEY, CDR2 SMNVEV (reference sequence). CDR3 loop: CASSLSAGPYEQYF. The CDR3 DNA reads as TGTGCCAGCAGTTTATCGGCCGGTCCCTACGAGCAGTACTTC.

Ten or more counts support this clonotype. This chain's CDR3 is CASSSPSELTYEQYF. DNA of the CDR3: TGTGCCAGCAGCTCCCCCAGCGAACTAACCTACGAGCAGTACTTC. The rearrangement joins TRBV7-8 to TRBJ2-7; D gene unclear. Germline-derived CDR1 and CDR2 are SGHVS and FQNEAQ. The germline V and J ends were trimmed by 4 bases and 2 bases, with 15 bases remaining between them. The length of the CDR3 is 15 residues.

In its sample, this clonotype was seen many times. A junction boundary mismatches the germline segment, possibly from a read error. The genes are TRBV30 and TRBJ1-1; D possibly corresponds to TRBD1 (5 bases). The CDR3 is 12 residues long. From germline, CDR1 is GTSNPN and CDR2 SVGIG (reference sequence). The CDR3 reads CARSDRGTEAFF. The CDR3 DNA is TGTGCCCGGAGTGATAGGGGCACTGAAGCTTTCTTT.